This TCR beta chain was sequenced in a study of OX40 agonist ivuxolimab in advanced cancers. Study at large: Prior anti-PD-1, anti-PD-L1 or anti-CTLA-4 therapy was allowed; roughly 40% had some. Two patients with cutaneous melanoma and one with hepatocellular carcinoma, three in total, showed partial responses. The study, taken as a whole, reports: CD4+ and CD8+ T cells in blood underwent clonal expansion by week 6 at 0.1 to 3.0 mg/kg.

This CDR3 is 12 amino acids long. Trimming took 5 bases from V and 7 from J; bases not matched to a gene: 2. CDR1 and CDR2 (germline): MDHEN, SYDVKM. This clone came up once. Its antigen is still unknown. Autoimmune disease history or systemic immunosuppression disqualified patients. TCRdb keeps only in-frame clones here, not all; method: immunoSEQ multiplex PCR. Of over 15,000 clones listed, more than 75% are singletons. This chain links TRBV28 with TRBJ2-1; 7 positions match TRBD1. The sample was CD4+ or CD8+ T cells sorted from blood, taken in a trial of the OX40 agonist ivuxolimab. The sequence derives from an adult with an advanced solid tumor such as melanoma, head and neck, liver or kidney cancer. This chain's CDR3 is CASSDRANEQFF. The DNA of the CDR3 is TGTGCCAGCAGTGACAGGGCTAATGAGCAGTTCTTC.